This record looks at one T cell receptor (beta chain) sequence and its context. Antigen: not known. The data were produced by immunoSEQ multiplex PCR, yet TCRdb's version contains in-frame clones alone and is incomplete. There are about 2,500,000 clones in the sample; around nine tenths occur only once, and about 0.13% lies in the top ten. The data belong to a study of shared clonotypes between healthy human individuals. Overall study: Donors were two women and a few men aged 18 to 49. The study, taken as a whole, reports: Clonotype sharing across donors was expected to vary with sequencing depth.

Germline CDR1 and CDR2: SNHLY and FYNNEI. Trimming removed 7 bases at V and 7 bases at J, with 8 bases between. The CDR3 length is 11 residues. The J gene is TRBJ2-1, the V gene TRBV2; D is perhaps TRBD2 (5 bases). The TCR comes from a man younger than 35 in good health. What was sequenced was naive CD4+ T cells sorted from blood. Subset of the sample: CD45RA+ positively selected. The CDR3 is CASMSGNEQFF. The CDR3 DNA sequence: TGTGCCAGCATGTCGGGGAATGAGCAGTTCTTC.